Each of the 16 T cell receptor beta chains below was sequenced from the same sample in a study of identical twins. Using its own MiXCR run on the 5' RACE reads, TCRdb lists one record per CDR3 protein. The data show about 520,000 distinct CDR3 sequences, roughly a fifth seen once. This sample also belongs to another study, concerning T cells expressing NK-cell markers.

Input material: CD4+ T cells sorted from blood. The receptors were sampled from a woman aged 18-29 years in good health.

For the CDR3, the DNA is TGTGCCAGCAGTTTAACGGCGGCGAACACCGGGGAGCTGTTTTTT. Its translation: CASSLTAANTGELFF. The V gene is TRBV12-3 or TRBV12-4, the J gene TRBJ2-2; D is ambiguous. The CDR3 sequence is 15 residues long. Trimming stripped 2 bases from V and 0 bases from J, with 7 bases between.

The CDR3 region is CSVEAGGTDTQYF. CDR3 DNA: TGCAGCGTTGAAGCGGGGGGGACAGATACGCAGTATTTT. This chain joins TRBV29-1 and TRBJ2-3, with 8 bases that match TRBD2. In germline, CDR1 is SQVTM, CDR2 ANQGSEA. The junction had 0 bases not matched to a gene; V was cut back by 1 base and J by 3 bases. The CDR3 length is 13 residues.

A word on this clonotype: The CDR3 carries no conserved terminal phenylalanine or tryptophan, so it likely arises from a read error. The chain couples TRBV10-3 to TRBJ2-7; perhaps TRBD1 as D (6 bases). CDR3 length: 15 residues. With 2 bases removed from V and 3 bases from J, the gap between germline ends came to 14 bases. Germline loops: CDR1 ENHRY, CDR2 SYGVKD. The CDR3 bases are TGTGCCATCAGTGAGACAACAGGGTTGAACTACGAGCAGTACTCC. Its protein product is CAISETTGLNYEQYS.

This clonotype has ten or more counts. At one boundary the junction diverges from the germline segment, which might be a read error. V and J are TRBV5-1 and TRBJ1-1, with D hard to call. The CDR3 is 13 residues long. Germline V gene sequence: CDR1 SGHRS, CDR2 YFSETQ. The CDR3 DNA sequence: TGTGCCAGCAGCTTAGAAGTGGGGACTGAAGCTTTCTTT. It encodes CASSLEVGTEAFF.

Comment on this clonotype: The junction departs from germline at one end; a sequencing error may be responsible. The V gene is TRBV3-1, the J gene TRBJ1-2; perhaps TRBD1 as D (5 bases). Germline V gives CDR1 LGHDT, CDR2 YNNKEL (reference sequence). This CDR3 region has 11 residues. The CDR3, as DNA: TGTGCCAGCAGGGAAGGTCTACAGGAGTCCTTC. Amino acids: CASREGLQESF.

The V call is TRBV21-1, the J call TRBJ2-1; TRBD1 is taken as the D call from the table, unchecked against the DNA. TRBV21-1 constitutes a pseudogene. The CDR3 is 21 amino acids. CDR3 nucleotide sequence: TGTGCCAGCAGCACTCCTAACCGGGACAGGGGGCGCAGGGCTTTCTACAATGAGCAGTTCTTC. Amino acids: CASSTPNRDRGRRAFYNEQFF.

This clonotype was seen only a few times. At one end the junction does not follow the germline gene, possibly because of a read error. The chain uses TRBV7-7 and TRBJ2-5; 9 bases fit TRBD2. CDR3 length: 16 residues. Germline V gene lookup returns CDR1 SSHAT and CDR2 FNYEAQ (reference sequence). CDR3 in amino acids: CASSPGLASGKETQYF. DNA for the CDR3: TGTGCTAGCAGTCCCGGACTAGCGTCGGGTAAAGAGACCCAGTACTTC. Full variable domain (remainder filled in from reference TRBV7-7 and TRBJ2-5): GAGVSQSPRYKVTKRGQDVTLRCDPISSHATLYWYQQALGQGPEFLTYFNYEAQPDKSGLPSDRFSAERPEGSISTLTIQRTEQRDSAMYRCASSPGLASGKETQYFGPGTRLLVL.

The gene calls are TRBV20-1 and TRBJ2-7; D unresolved. V lost 1 base and J lost 4, with 11 bases in between. Germline V gene data show CDR1 as DFQATT and CDR2 as SNEGSKA (reference sequence). This CDR3 has 13 amino acids. The CDR3 reads CSARAPTHYEQYF. CDR3 nucleotides: TGCAGTGCTAGAGCCCCGACCCATTACGAGCAGTACTTC.

The chain links TRBV29-1 to TRBJ2-1, with D unclear. The germline CDR1 and CDR2 sequences are SQVTM and ANQGSEA. CDR3 length: 14 residues. V shed 6 bases and J shed 3 bases, with 15 bases lying between them. DNA of the CDR3: TGCAGCGTCCCCAAGGGCAGGAACTACAATGAGCAGTTCTTC. Translating gives CSVPKGRNYNEQFF.

This clonotype was counted between two and nine times. The chain's CDR3 is CASRERFRISGISGEQFF. The CDR3 bases are TGTGCCAGCAGGGAGAGGTTTAGGATTAGCGGGATTTCGGGTGAGCAGTTCTTC. This chain connects TRBV12-3 or TRBV12-4 to TRBJ2-1, with 8 bases that match TRBD2. V was pared by 6 bases and J by 9 bases, with 22 bases of the junction left unmatched. The CDR3 has 18 amino acids.

This clonotype was observed a few times. The rearrangement joins TRBV20-1 to TRBJ1-2; TRBD1 is a possible D gene (5 bases). V lost 6 bases and J 4 bases, leaving 18 bases between the germline ends. CDR1 is DFQATT and CDR2 is SNEGSKA in the germline V gene (reference sequence). The CDR3 length is 14 residues. The CDR3 is CSAVTGTFSYGYTF. CDR3 DNA sequence: TGCAGTGCCGTAACAGGAACCTTCAGCTATGGCTACACCTTC.

This clonotype was recorded many times. The rearrangement joins TRBV20-1 to TRBJ1-6; D call uncertain. V was shortened by 2 bases and J by 9 bases, with 14 bases between the two germline ends. The germline V gene has CDR1 DFQATT and CDR2 SNEGSKA (reference sequence). The CDR3 runs 14 residues. The CDR3 nucleotides are TGCAGTGCTAGAAATCCCGGGGTCGGTTCACCCCTCCACTTT. Translated, it gives CSARNPGVGSPLHF.

This chain joins TRBV20-1 and TRBJ1-1, with D unresolved. Germline loops: CDR1 DFQATT, CDR2 SNEGSKA (reference sequence). V shed 0 bases and J shed 4 bases, with 15 bases lying between them. The CDR3 contains 15 residues. The CDR3 nucleotides read TGCAGTGCTAGAGATCCGCGGAATTCAGGCACTGAAGCTTTCTTT. Translated, it gives CSARDPRNSGTEAFF.

The rearrangement uses TRBV6-5 and TRBJ2-3; D is unclear. Germline V gene lookup returns CDR1 MNHEY and CDR2 SVGAGI. V was shortened by 0 bases and J by 1 base, with 8 bases between the two germline ends. There are 15 residues in the CDR3. CDR3 residues: CASSYSVERTDTQYF. CDR3 DNA: TGTGCCAGCAGTTACTCGGTGGAGCGCACAGATACGCAGTATTTT.

The genes are TRBV7-2 and TRBJ2-2; D gene unclear. The germline V and J ends were trimmed by 3 bases and 0 bases, with 2 bases remaining between them. The germline V gene encodes CDR1 SGHTA and CDR2 FQGNSA. The CDR3 totals 13 residues. The CDR3 nucleotides are TGTGCCAGCAGCTTTTCGAACACCGGGGAGCTGTTTTTT. Translated, it gives CASSFSNTGELFF.

V is TRBV3-1 and J is TRBJ1-1; 7 positions match TRBD1. V shed 1 base, J shed 3 bases, and the junction held 11 bases outside the gene matches. The CDR3 extends over 17 amino acids. The germline V gene has CDR1 LGHDT and CDR2 YNNKEL (reference sequence). The CDR3 sequence: CASSQGRGLRADTEAFF. The CDR3 nucleotides read TGTGCCAGCAGCCAAGGAAGGGGGCTACGCGCGGACACTGAAGCTTTCTTT.